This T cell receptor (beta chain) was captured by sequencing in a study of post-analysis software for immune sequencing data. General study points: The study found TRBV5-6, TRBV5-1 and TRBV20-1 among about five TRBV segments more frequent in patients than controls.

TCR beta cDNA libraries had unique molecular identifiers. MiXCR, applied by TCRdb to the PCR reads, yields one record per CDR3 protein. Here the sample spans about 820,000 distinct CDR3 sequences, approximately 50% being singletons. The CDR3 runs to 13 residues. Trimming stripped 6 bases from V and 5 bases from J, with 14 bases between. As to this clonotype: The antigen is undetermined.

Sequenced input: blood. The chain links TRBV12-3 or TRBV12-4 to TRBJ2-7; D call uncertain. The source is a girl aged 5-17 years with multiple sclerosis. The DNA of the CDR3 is TGTGCCAGCAGCCTAGGACGGACCGACGAGCAGTACTTC. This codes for CASSLGRTDEQYF.